This entry is about one TCR beta chain. Germline CDR1 reads MNHEY; CDR2 reads SMNVEV (reference sequence). CDR3 length equals 12 residues. Trimming at V came to 5 bases and at J to 6 bases, leaving 2 bases not matched to a gene. This sample was included in a study of PD-L1 blockade in urothelial cancer. Time point specified: pretreatment peripheral blood. TCRdb's table, derived via immunoSEQ multiplex PCR, lists solely in-frame clones and lacks some. This sample has over 75,000 clones, with roughly 90% found just once. The TCR was taken from a woman of 80 years or more with urothelial cancer. The gene calls are TRBV27 and TRBJ2-7, with 9 positions matching TRBD2. The sample in question was PBMCs, obtained around atezolizumab (anti-PD-L1) treatment. DNA for the CDR3: TGTGCCAGCAGTCAGACTAGCGGCGAGCAGTACTTC. Translated: CASSQTSGEQYF.